This T cell receptor beta chain was found in a study of blood T cell repertoires in COVID-19. Trimming removed 0 bases from V and 6 bases from J; junction bases left unmatched: 3. This CDR3 region has 14 residues. CDR1 and CDR2 from the germline V gene are SGHRS and YFSETQ. The table came from immunoSEQ multiplex PCR; TCRdb's copy has only in-frame clones and leaves some out. The sample contains about 220,000 clones, about 83% of which appear only once. What was sequenced was peripheral blood. The TCR comes from a woman aged 45-60 years with acute or convalescent COVID-19. The V call is TRBV5-1, the J call TRBJ2-7, with 10 positions matching TRBD2. The CDR3 nucleotides read TGCGCCAGCAGCTTGGAAGGGACTAGCGCCGAGCAGTACTTC. Translated, it gives CASSLEGTSAEQYF. Variable domain in full (rest from reference TRBV5-1 and TRBJ2-7): KAGVTQTPRYLIKTRGQQVTLSCSPISGHRSVSWYQQTPGQGLQFLFEYFSETQRNKGNFPGRFSGRQFSNSRSEMNVSTLELGDSALYLCASSLEGTSAEQYFGPGTRLTVT.